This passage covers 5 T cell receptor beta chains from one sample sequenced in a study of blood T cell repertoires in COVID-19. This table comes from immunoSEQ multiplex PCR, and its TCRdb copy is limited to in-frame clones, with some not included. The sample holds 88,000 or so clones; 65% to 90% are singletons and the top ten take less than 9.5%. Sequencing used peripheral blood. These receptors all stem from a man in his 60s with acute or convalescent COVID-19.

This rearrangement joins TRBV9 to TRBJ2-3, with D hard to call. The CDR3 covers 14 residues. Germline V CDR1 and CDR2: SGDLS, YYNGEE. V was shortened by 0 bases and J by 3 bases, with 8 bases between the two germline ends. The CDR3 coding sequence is TGTGCCAGCAGCGTAGCCCGGGTAACAGATACGCAGTATTTT. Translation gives CASSVARVTDTQYF.

This CDR3 reads CASSLVLGLSGYTF. CDR3 DNA sequence: TGTGCCAGCAGCTTGGTTCTGGGCCTTTCTGGCTACACCTTC. The J gene is TRBJ1-2, the V gene TRBV5-4, with D hard to call. This CDR3 is 14 amino acids long. Germline V gene data show CDR1 as SGHNT and CDR2 as YYREEE (reference sequence). Trimming pared 0 bases from V and 7 bases from J, leaving 13 bases between.

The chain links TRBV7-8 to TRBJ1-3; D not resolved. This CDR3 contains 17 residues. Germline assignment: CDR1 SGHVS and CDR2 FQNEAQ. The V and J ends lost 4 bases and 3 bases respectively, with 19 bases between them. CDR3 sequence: CASSSSGLELLGNTIYF. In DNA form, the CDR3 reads TGTGCCAGCAGCTCCTCGGGTCTTGAGCTACTTGGAAACACCATATATTTT.

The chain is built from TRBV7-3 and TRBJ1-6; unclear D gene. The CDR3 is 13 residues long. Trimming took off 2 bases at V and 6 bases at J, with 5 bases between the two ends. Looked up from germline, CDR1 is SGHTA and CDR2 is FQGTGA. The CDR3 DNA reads TGTGCCAGCAGCTTATTGGCTAATTCACCCCTCCACTTT. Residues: CASSLLANSPLHF.

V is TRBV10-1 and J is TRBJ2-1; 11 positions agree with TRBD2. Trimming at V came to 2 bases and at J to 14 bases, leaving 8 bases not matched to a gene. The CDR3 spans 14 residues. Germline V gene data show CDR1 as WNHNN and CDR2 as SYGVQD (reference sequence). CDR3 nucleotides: TGCGCCAGCAGTGAGGGGCTAGCGGGAGGCTCCAAGTTCTTC. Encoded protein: CASSEGLAGGSKFF.